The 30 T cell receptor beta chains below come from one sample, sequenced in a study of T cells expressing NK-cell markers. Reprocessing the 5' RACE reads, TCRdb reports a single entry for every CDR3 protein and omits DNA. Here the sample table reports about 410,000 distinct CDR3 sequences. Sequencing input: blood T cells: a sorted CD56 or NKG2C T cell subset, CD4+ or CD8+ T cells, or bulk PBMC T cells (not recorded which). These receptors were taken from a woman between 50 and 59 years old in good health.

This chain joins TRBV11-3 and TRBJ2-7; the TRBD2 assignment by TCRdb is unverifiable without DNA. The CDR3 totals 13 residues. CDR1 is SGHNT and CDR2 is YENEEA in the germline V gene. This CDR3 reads CASTSFRGGEQYF.

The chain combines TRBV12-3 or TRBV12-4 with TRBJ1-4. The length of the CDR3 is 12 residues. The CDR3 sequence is CASKPDGEKLFF.

CDR3 loop: CASSTSGRANTQYF. The chain carries TRBV18 and TRBJ2-3; the D call from TCRdb, TRBD2, cannot be confirmed without DNA. The CDR3 spans 14 residues. Germline CDR1 and CDR2: KGHSH and LQKENI.

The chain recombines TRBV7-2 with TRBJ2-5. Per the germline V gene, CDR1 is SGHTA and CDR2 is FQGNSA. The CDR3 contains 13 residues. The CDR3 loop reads CASSPARSGTQYF.

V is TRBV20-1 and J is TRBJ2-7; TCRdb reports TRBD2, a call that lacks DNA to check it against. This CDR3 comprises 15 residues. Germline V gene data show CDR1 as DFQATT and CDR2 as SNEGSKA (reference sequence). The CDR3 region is CSAGTTSGGALEQYF.

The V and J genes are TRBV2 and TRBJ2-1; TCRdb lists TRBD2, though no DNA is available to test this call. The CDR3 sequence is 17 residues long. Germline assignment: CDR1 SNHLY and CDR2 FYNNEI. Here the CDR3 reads CASSEVPPSGGYNEQFF.

The CDR3 is CASSENFSDQETQYF. The chain has TRBV6-6 and TRBJ2-5. CDR1 is MNHNY, CDR2 SVGAGI, per germline (reference sequence). The CDR3 totals 15 residues.

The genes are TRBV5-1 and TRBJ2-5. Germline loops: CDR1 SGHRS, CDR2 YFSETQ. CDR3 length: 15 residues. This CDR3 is CASSLLQSDTETQYF.

This CDR3 is CASSVDHRAEKLFF. This chain links TRBV9 with TRBJ1-4; TCRdb outputs TRBD1, but without DNA this stays unchecked. CDR1 is SGDLS and CDR2 is YYNGEE in the germline V gene. The CDR3 spans 14 residues.

CDR3 residues: CASSWGAEFNQPQHF. V is TRBV27 and J is TRBJ1-5; TCRdb's D call, TRBD1, is unchecked because there is no DNA. In germline, CDR1 is MNHEY, CDR2 SMNVEV (reference sequence). This CDR3 contains 15 residues.

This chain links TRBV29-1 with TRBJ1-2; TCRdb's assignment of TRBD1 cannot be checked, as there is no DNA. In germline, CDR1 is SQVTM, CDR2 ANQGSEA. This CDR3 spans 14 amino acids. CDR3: CSVEFFGRLDGYTF.

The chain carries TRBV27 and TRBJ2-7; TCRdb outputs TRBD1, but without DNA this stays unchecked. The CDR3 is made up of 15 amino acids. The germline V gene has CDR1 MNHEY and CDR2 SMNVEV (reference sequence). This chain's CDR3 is CASSLGTGLIYEQYF.

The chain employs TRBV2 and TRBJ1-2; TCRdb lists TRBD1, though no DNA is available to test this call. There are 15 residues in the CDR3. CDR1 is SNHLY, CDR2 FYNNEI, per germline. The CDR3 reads CASSGRQGATYGYTF.

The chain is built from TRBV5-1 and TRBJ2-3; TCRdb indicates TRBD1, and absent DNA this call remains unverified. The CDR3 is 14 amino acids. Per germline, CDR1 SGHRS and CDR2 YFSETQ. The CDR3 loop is CASSLGGRTDTQYF.

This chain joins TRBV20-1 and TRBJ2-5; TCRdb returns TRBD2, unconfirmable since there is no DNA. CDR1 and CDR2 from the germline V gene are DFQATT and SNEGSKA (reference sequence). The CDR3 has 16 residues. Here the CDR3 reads CSAREREGQGQETQYF.

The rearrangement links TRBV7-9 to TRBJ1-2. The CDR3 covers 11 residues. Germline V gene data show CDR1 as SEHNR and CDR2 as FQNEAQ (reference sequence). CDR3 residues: CASSEISGYTF.

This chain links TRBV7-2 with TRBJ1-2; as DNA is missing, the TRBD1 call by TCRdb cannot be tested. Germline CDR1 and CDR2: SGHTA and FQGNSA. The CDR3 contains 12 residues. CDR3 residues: CASSPQGFGYTF.

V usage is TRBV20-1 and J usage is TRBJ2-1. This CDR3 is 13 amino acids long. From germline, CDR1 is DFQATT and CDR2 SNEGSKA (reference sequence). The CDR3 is CSARDLRRNEQFF.

CDR3 protein: CASSEGMRVGYTF. The rearrangement links TRBV25-1 to TRBJ1-2. The CDR3 covers 13 residues. Germline CDR1 MGHDK, CDR2 SYGVNS.

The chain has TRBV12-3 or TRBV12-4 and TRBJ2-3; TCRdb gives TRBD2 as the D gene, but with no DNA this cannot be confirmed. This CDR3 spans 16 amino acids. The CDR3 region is CASRLGSLTRTHTQYF.

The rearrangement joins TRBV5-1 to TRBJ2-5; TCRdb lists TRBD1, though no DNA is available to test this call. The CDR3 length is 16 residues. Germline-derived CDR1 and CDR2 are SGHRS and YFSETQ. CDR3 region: CASSLALRGQQETQYF.

CDR3 in amino acids: CASSVLPRPGSSETQYF. The genes are TRBV9 and TRBJ2-5; TCRdb's D call, TRBD1, is unchecked because there is no DNA. CDR3 size: 17 residues. In germline, CDR1 is SGDLS, CDR2 YYNGEE.

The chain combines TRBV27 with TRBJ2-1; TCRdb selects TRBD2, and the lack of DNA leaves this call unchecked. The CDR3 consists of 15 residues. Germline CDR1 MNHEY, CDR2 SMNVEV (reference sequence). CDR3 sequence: CASSVGLAGNNEQFF.

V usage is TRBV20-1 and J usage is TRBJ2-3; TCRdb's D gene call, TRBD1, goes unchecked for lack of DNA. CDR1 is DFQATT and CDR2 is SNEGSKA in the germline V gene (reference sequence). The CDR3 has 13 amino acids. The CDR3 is CSARQGAVDTQYF.

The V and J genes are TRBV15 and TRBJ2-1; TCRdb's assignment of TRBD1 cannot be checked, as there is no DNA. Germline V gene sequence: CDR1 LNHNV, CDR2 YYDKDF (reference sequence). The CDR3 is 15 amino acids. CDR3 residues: CATSSPGAYHNEQFF. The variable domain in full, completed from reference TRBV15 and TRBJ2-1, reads DAMVIQNPRYQVTQFGKPVTLSCSQTLNHNVMYWYQQKSSQAPKLLFHYYDKDFNNEADTPDNFQSRRPNTSFCFLDIRSPGLGDTAMYLCATSSPGAYHNEQFFGPGTRLTVL.

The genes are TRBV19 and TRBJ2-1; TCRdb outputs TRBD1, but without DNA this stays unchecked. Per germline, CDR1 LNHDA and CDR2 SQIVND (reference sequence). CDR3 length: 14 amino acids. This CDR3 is CASSISDSAGEQFF.

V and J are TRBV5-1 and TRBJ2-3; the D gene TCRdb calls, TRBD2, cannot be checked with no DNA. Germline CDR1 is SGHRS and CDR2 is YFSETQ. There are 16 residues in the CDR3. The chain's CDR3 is CASSLLSGLDTDTQYF.

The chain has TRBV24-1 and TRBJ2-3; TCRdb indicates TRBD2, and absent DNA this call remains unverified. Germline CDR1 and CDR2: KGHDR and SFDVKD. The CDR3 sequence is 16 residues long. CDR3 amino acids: CATGLAGGYGTDTQYF.

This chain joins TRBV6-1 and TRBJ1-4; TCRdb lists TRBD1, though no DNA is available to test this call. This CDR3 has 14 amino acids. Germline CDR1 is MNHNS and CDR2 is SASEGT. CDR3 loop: CASRKTGGSEKLFF.

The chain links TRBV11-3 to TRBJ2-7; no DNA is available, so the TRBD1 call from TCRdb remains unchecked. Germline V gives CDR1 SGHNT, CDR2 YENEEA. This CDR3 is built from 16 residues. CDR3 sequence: CASSLGLGQGENEQYF.